These 17 T cell receptor beta chains share one sample of origin, sequenced in a study of blood T cell repertoires in COVID-19. Clones were read by immunoSEQ multiplex PCR, and TCRdb kept only the in-frame ones, dropping some. The data hold about 60,000 clones, with roughly 84% observed a single time. Sequencing input: peripheral blood. Receptors were obtained from a man aged 60-69 years with COVID-19, enrolled during active disease.

The chain carries TRBV10-3 and TRBJ1-1; D is unclear. Trimming pared 3 bases from V and 4 bases from J, leaving 12 bases between. CDR3 length equals 14 residues. Germline assignment: CDR1 ENHRY and CDR2 SYGVKD. CDR3 residues: CAISERGASTEAFF. CDR3 bases: TGTGCCATCAGTGAACGGGGAGCCAGCACTGAAGCTTTCTTT.

This sequence joins TRBV3-1 (or the pseudogene TRBV3-2) and TRBJ2-1, with TRBD2 identical over 9 bases. There are 15 residues in the CDR3. Germline trimming cut 6 bases from V and 0 bases from J; bases unmatched to any gene: 3. Germline-derived CDR1 and CDR2 are LGHDT and YNNKEL (reference sequence). The CDR3 protein is CASRDSGSSYNEQFF. In DNA, the CDR3 is TGTGCCAGCAGAGATAGCGGGAGCTCCTACAATGAGCAGTTCTTC.

The gene calls are TRBV5-1 and TRBJ1-1; possible D gene TRBD1, 5 bases. The germline CDR1 and CDR2 sequences are SGHRS and YFSETQ. The CDR3 is 15 residues long. V was pared by 7 bases and J by 4 bases, with 20 bases between. CDR3 coding DNA: TGCGCCAGCGCCGATCCGGGGGAGAGGGGCACTGAAGCTTTCTTT. Residues: CASADPGERGTEAFF.

The chain links TRBV2 to TRBJ1-2, with D possibly TRBD1 on 6 matching bases. There are 16 residues in the CDR3. CDR1 SNHLY and CDR2 FYNNEI come from the germline V gene. V gave up 6 bases and J gave up 0 bases, with 17 bases separating them. The CDR3 nucleotides read TGTGCCAGCAGGGCGGACGGGGGGGCGCCTAACTATGGCTACACCTTC. Its translation: CASRADGGAPNYGYTF.

This clone has only one observation. This chain uses TRBV3-1 (or the pseudogene TRBV3-2) with TRBJ1-1; tentatively, D is TRBD1 (5 bases). V lost 2 bases and J lost 11, with 12 bases in between. There are 12 residues in the CDR3. Germline CDR1 reads LGHDT; CDR2 reads YNNKEL (reference sequence). Here the CDR3 reads CASSQKSGGAFF. The CDR3 region has the DNA TGTGCCAGCAGCCAAAAGAGCGGGGGGGCTTTCTTT.

This chain joins TRBV3-1 (or the pseudogene TRBV3-2) and TRBJ2-3; TRBD1 aligns across 9 bases. The V gene's germline CDR1 is LGHDT and CDR2 YNNKEL (reference sequence). The junction had 8 bases not matched to a gene; V was cut back by 4 bases and J by 6 bases. CDR3 length: 15 residues. In nucleotides, the CDR3 is TGTGCCAGCAGCCTCGGGACAGGGAGAGTTGATACGCAGTATTTT. Its protein is CASSLGTGRVDTQYF.

The V gene is TRBV9, the J gene TRBJ2-7; 8 positions match TRBD2. V was pared by 0 bases and J by 2 bases, with 7 bases of the junction left unmatched. There are 16 residues in the CDR3. Germline V CDR1 and CDR2: SGDLS, YYNGEE. CDR3: CASSVAIAGLAYEQYF. The DNA of the CDR3 is TGTGCCAGCAGCGTAGCCATAGCGGGACTAGCCTACGAGCAGTACTTC.

V and J are TRBV25-1 and TRBJ2-5; TRBD2 is a possible D gene (6 bases). Germline V lookup: CDR1 MGHDK, CDR2 SYGVNS. V was cut by 5 bases and J by 0 bases, with 13 bases left in between. CDR3 size: 15 residues. The CDR3 is CASSSASDHQETQYF. DNA for the CDR3: TGTGCCAGCAGTTCGGCTAGCGACCACCAAGAGACCCAGTACTTC.

The chain joins TRBV11-2 to TRBJ1-1; 8 bases are shared with TRBD1. V shed 5 bases, J shed 1 base, and the junction held 3 bases outside the gene matches. The CDR3 runs to 14 residues. CDR1 and CDR2 from the germline V gene are SGHAT and FQNNGV. Written as DNA, the CDR3 is TGTGCCAGCAGCCCAGACAGGGGGAACACTGAAGCTTTCTTT. Its protein is CASSPDRGNTEAFF.

The chain is built from TRBV2 and TRBJ2-2; maybe TRBD1 (5 bases). Germline CDR1 reads SNHLY; CDR2 reads FYNNEI. The V and J ends lost 1 base and 5 bases respectively, with 11 bases between them. CDR3 length: 15 amino acids. The CDR3 spells CASSEEGFDTGELFF. CDR3 DNA: TGTGCCAGCAGTGAAGAGGGGTTCGATACCGGGGAGCTGTTTTTT.

This clone was seen a single time. CDR3 in DNA: TGTGCCAGCTCACCACCCCTCGGCGGGAGTCAGGAGACCCAGTACTTC. Translation: CASSPPLGGSQETQYF. This chain connects TRBV18 to TRBJ2-5; 7 bases are shared with TRBD2. Trimming at V came to 0 bases and at J to 5 bases, leaving 9 bases not matched to a gene. The CDR3 length is 16 residues. Germline CDR1 and CDR2: KGHSH and LQKENI.

The V call is TRBV24-1, the J call TRBJ1-2; maybe TRBD1 (5 bases). The CDR3 covers 15 residues. V was pared by 4 bases and J by 6 bases, with 17 bases between. Germline V CDR1 and CDR2: KGHDR, SFDVKD. The CDR3 bases are TGTGCCACCAGTGACACCGGGATCCCGGGGGATGGCTACACCTTC. Translation: CATSDTGIPGDGYTF.

The chain is built from TRBV12-3 or TRBV12-4 and TRBJ1-2; maybe TRBD1 (5 bases). CDR3 length: 13 residues. The germline V and J ends were trimmed by 6 bases and 7 bases, with 15 bases remaining between them. The CDR3 nucleotides read TGTGCCAGCAGCCGCAGGGCACCGAGTGGCTACACCTTC. Its protein product is CASSRRAPSGYTF.

This sequence joins TRBV29-1 and TRBJ2-1; 14 nucleotides line up with TRBD2. The length of the CDR3 is 16 residues. With V trimmed by 4 bases and J by 2 bases, 4 bases remained unmatched. CDR1 and CDR2 from the germline V gene are SQVTM and ANQGSEA. The CDR3 DNA sequence: TGCAGCGTTGTCGGACTAGCGGGGGGACCCTACAATGAGCAGTTCTTC. Protein product: CSVVGLAGGPYNEQFF.

CDR3 amino acids: CASSFKGTSGVQETQYF. The CDR3 DNA is TGTGCCAGCAGTTTTAAGGGGACTAGCGGGGTTCAAGAGACCCAGTACTTC. This chain uses TRBV27 with TRBJ2-5; 13 bases map to TRBD2. Germline loops: CDR1 MNHEY, CDR2 SMNVEV (reference sequence). Germline trimming cut 3 bases from V and 2 bases from J; bases unmatched to any gene: 6. The CDR3 is 17 amino acids.

This sequence joins TRBV12-3 or TRBV12-4 and TRBJ2-2, with D uncertain. Trimming pared 6 bases from V and 4 bases from J, leaving 9 bases between. There are 13 residues in the CDR3. Written as DNA, the CDR3 is TGTGCCAGCAGCCGCTCGCGCACCGGGGAGCTGTTTTTT. It specifies CASSRSRTGELFF.

In its sample, this clone was seen a few times. V and J are TRBV7-9 and TRBJ2-5; tentatively, D is TRBD1 (5 bases). CDR1 and CDR2 from the germline V gene are SEHNR and FQNEAQ (reference sequence). CDR3 size: 18 residues. Trimming removed 6 bases at V and 5 bases at J, with 28 bases between. For the CDR3, the DNA is TGTGCCAGCAGTTCAGATACAGGTTTTTTAGGTGTTCCGGAGACCCAGTACTTC. The encoded protein is CASSSDTGFLGVPETQYF.